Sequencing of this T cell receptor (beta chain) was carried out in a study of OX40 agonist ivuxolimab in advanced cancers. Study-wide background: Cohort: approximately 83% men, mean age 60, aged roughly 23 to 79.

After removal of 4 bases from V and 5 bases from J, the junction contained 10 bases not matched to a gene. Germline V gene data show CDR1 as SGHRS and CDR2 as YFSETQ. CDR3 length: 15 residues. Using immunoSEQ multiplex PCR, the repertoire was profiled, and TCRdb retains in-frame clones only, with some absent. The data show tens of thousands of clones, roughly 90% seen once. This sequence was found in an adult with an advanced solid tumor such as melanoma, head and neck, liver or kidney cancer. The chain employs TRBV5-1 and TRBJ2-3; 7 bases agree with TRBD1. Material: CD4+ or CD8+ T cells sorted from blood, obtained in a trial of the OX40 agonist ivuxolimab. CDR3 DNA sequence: TGCGCCAGCAGCCTCGGGACAGTCCCTGGAGATACGCAGTATTTT. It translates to CASSLGTVPGDTQYF.